A selection of T cell receptor beta chains follows, all from one sample in a study of post-analysis software for immune sequencing data. Each CDR3 protein is one row after TCRdb ran MiXCR on the PCR reads. Counted here are hundreds of thousands of distinct CDR3 sequences, roughly 50% occurring once; the ten biggest clones make up about 4.8%. What was sequenced was blood. The receptors originated from a girl aged 5-17 years with multiple sclerosis. The CDR3 runs from the conserved cysteine through the conserved F or W. The order of the fields is clone size, V gene, CDR3 protein. Only some rows state a clone size, as once, few, many or a class for expanded clones.

clone_size: -; v_call: TRBV12-3/TRBV12-4; cdr3_aa: CASSPRSGSANYGYTF
clone_size: -; v_call: TRBV18; cdr3_aa: CASSPGTGDPEAFF
clone_size: once; v_call: TRBV20-1; cdr3_aa: CSAQLRGLSEAFF
clone_size: -; v_call: TRBV7-9; cdr3_aa: CASSLGTGQATYEQYF
clone_size: -; v_call: TRBV24-1; cdr3_aa: CATSDIRGDNELFF
clone_size: -; v_call: TRBV2; cdr3_aa: CASSGTSGREETQYF
clone_size: once; v_call: TRBV7-3; cdr3_aa: CASSSPGQGGEQYF
clone_size: few; v_call: TRBV12-3/TRBV12-4; cdr3_aa: CASSFDGGAYEQYF
clone_size: -; v_call: TRBV9; cdr3_aa: CASSARGRGWGTQYF
clone_size: -; v_call: TRBV20-1; cdr3_aa: CSANYGYTF
clone_size: -; v_call: TRBV12-3/TRBV12-4; cdr3_aa: CASSLPAPGEQYF
clone_size: -; v_call: TRBV7-6; cdr3_aa: CASSPSSSGRAFEQFF
clone_size: -; v_call: TRBV29-1; cdr3_aa: CSVESYAGPRGYTF
clone_size: few; v_call: TRBV5-1; cdr3_aa: CASSLGPDNYGYTF
clone_size: -; v_call: TRBV15; cdr3_aa: CATSSGWRESYEQYF
clone_size: -; v_call: TRBV20-1; cdr3_aa: CSASGVRGLEEDEQYF
clone_size: -; v_call: TRBV28; cdr3_aa: CASSLWDTGRETQYF
clone_size: -; v_call: TRBV7-7; cdr3_aa: CASSLGLAAGNEQFF
clone_size: -; v_call: TRBV20-1; cdr3_aa: CNARDTAPSSYEQYF
clone_size: -; v_call: TRBV4-1; cdr3_aa: CASSQDRSGSSQEQYF
clone_size: -; v_call: TRBV9; cdr3_aa: CASSVEGGHNEQFF
clone_size: -; v_call: TRBV7-3; cdr3_aa: CASSLEGTSGGHEQFF
clone_size: few; v_call: TRBV4-2; cdr3_aa: CASSQDTSGGHSYEQYF
clone_size: -; v_call: TRBV6-6; cdr3_aa: CASSYSLGFTEAFF
clone_size: once; v_call: TRBV5-5; cdr3_aa: CASSQGSGVQYGYTF
clone_size: once; v_call: TRBV29-1; cdr3_aa: CSAAGTGGADTQYF
clone_size: -; v_call: TRBV10-3; cdr3_aa: CAISVSGGSYNEQFF
clone_size: -; v_call: TRBV6-4; cdr3_aa: CASSEGTGVGQSYEQYF
clone_size: -; v_call: TRBV12-3/TRBV12-4; cdr3_aa: CASSSPGTGIETQYF
clone_size: once; v_call: TRBV7-9; cdr3_aa: CASSSPGLARNEQFF
clone_size: once; v_call: TRBV6-5; cdr3_aa: CASSYSTGPGTSGRSTQYF
clone_size: few; v_call: TRBV5-1; cdr3_aa: CASSFGQGITSEQFF
clone_size: -; v_call: TRBV20-1; cdr3_aa: CSAMDGGDRYNEQFF
clone_size: -; v_call: TRBV5-1; cdr3_aa: CASSLPGQGGEAFF
clone_size: few; v_call: TRBV5-6; cdr3_aa: CASSPRPTSGRGRRLGETQYF
clone_size: few; v_call: TRBV24-1; cdr3_aa: CATSDWRGRTGELFF
clone_size: -; v_call: TRBV5-1; cdr3_aa: CASSPVGAEYEQYF
clone_size: -; v_call: TRBV20-1; cdr3_aa: CSARLGQGHSDTQYF
clone_size: few; v_call: TRBV6-5; cdr3_aa: CASSLRPTRNQPQHF
clone_size: few; v_call: TRBV7-9; cdr3_aa: CASSRTGIYEQYF
clone_size: few; v_call: TRBV20-1; cdr3_aa: CSAASLTKNIQYF
clone_size: -; v_call: TRBV7-9; cdr3_aa: CASSLTWTGTGSRDEQYF
clone_size: -; v_call: TRBV29-1; cdr3_aa: CSVEGTSYTGELFF
clone_size: -; v_call: TRBV7-2; cdr3_aa: CASRGVTLGAFF